Listed here are 8 T cell receptor beta chains from one sample, sequenced in a study of post-analysis software for immune sequencing data. Study results and caveats: When patients were compared with controls, about five TRBV segments were more frequent, TRBV5-6, TRBV5-1 and TRBV20-1 among them.

Presence of unique molecular identifiers characterized the TCR beta cDNA libraries. TCRdb re-called the PCR reads with MiXCR, one entry per CDR3 protein. The table records some 890,000 distinct CDR3 sequences, around 53% of them present only once. Their antigens are not known. The material sequenced was blood. The receptors originated from a girl between 5 and 17 years old with multiple sclerosis.

The chain links TRBV20-1 to TRBJ2-3, with unresolved D. CDR3 size: 15 residues. The ends were cut back, 0 bases at V and 4 bases at J, with 14 bases in the middle. CDR1 DFQATT and CDR2 SNEGSKA come from the germline V gene (reference sequence). CDR3 region: CSARDRRKVADTQYF. CDR3 coding DNA: TGCAGTGCTAGAGATCGGAGAAAGGTCGCAGATACGCAGTATTTT.

The V and J genes are TRBV5-1 and TRBJ2-5; maybe TRBD1 (6 bases). V was cut by 6 bases and J by 2 bases, with 17 bases left in between. The CDR3 consists of 15 residues. Germline CDR1 is SGHRS and CDR2 is YFSETQ. The CDR3 sequence is CASNLFRGFQETQYF. The CDR3 region has the DNA TGCGCCAGCAACCTATTCAGGGGCTTTCAAGAGACCCAGTACTTC.

This clonotype was found a few times. The gene calls are TRBV20-1 and TRBJ2-7; 11 positions agree with TRBD1. The CDR3 spans 13 residues. The V and J ends lost 6 bases and 4 bases, in that order; junction bases with no gene match: 5. Germline CDR1 is DFQATT and CDR2 is SNEGSKA (reference sequence). Here the CDR3 DNA reads TGCAGTGCCAGATGGGACAGGGGGTACGAGCAGTACTTC. It translates to CSARWDRGYEQYF.

The CDR3 is CASSYGGQRTQYF. The CDR3 coding sequence is TGTGCCAGCAGTTACGGGGGACAGAGAACCCAGTACTTC. V and J are TRBV6-6 and TRBJ2-5; 7 bases line up with TRBD1. From germline, CDR1 is MNHNY and CDR2 SVGAGI (reference sequence). CDR3 length: 13 residues. With 2 bases clipped from V and 8 bases from J, the junction kept 5 bases outside the gene matches.

This clonotype turned up a few times. One end of the junction varies from germline; a read error may be responsible. This rearrangement joins TRBV29-1 to TRBJ1-4, with 7 bases identical to TRBD1. The CDR3 covers 14 residues. In germline, CDR1 is SQVTM, CDR2 ANQGSEA. The CDR3 coding sequence is TGCAGCTCGCCGGGACAGATATCTAACGAAAAACTGTTTTTT. This sequence encodes CSSPGQISNEKLFF.

This clonotype was seen a few times. The CDR3 nucleotides are TGTGCCAGCAGTCTCGACAGGGTCAAGACCCAGTACTTC. Its protein is CASSLDRVKTQYF. The genes are TRBV2 and TRBJ2-5; 7 bases line up with TRBD1. The CDR3 loop spans 13 amino acids. Trimming took 5 bases from V and 6 from J; bases not matched to a gene: 6. Germline V gene data show CDR1 as SNHLY and CDR2 as FYNNEI. Full variable domain (rest looked up from reference TRBV2 and TRBJ2-5): EPEVTQTPSHQVTQMGQEVILRCVPISNHLYFYWYRQILGQKVEFLVSFYNNEISEKSEIFDDQFSVERPDGSNFTLKIRSTKLEDSAMYFCASSLDRVKTQYFGPGTRLLVL.

The chain joins TRBV3-1 to TRBJ1-2; no firm D call. V shed 2 bases and J shed 2 bases, with 12 bases lying between them. The CDR3 runs 15 residues. From germline, CDR1 is LGHDT and CDR2 YNNKEL (reference sequence). DNA of the CDR3: TGTGCCAGCAGCCAAAAGGGTAGGGCGAACTATGGCTACACCTTC. This gives the protein CASSQKGRANYGYTF.

This clonotype was seen only a few times. This chain connects TRBV7-8 to TRBJ2-1; TRBD2 aligns across 7 bases. V trimming: 3 bases; J trimming: 12 bases; junction bases outside the gene matches: 20. The CDR3 has 17 amino acids. Looked up from germline, CDR1 is SGHVS and CDR2 is FQNEAQ. CDR3 bases: TGTGCCAGCAGCTTTAGGGGAAGCGGGGTTTCTTCCTTATGGCAGTTCTTC. This codes for CASSFRGSGVSSLWQFF. The full variable domain, in which reference TRBV7-8 and TRBJ2-1 provide the parts outside the CDR3, is GAGVSQSPRYKVAKRGQDVALRCDPISGHVSLFWYQQALGQGPEFLTYFQNEAQLDKSGLPSDRFFAERPEGSVSTLKIQRTQQEDSAVYLCASSFRGSGVSSLWQFFGPGTRLTVL.